The rows below give T cell receptor beta chains drawn from one sample of a study of immune heterogeneity within non-small cell lung tumors. One entry per CDR3 protein, called by TCRdb with MiXCR from the multiplex PCR reads. The repertoire includes tens of thousands of distinct CDR3 sequences, around 28% of them detected once, and roughly 4% sits in the top ten. The specimen sequenced was lung tumor tissue. The receptor set was obtained from a man aged 35 to 55 with non-small cell lung cancer. The CDR3 runs from the conserved cysteine through the conserved F or W. Fields, in order: clone size, J gene, D gene, V gene, CDR3 DNA, CDR3 protein. The D gene is left open where the match is weak. The size of a clone is reported for some rows only, either as once, few or many, or as a class for expanded clones.

>many|TRBJ2-3|NA|TRBV7-9
TGTGCCAGCAGCTTAGCGTTGGAATTGAGCACAGATACGCAGTATTTT
CASSLALELSTDTQYF
>many|TRBJ2-7|TRBD1|TRBV6-1
TGTGCCAGCAGGTCTAGGACAGGGTGGTCCTACGAGCAGTACTTC
CASRSRTGWSYEQYF
>many|TRBJ1-2|TRBD1|TRBV6-1
TGTGCCAGCAGTTCGGGGACAGGGGGACTCTATGGCTACACCTTC
CASSSGTGGLYGYTF
>NA|TRBJ1-6|NA|TRBV3-1
TGTGCCAGCAGCCTGGGGGGGAGCTCCTATAATTCACCCCTCCACTTT
CASSLGGSSYNSPLHF
>many|TRBJ2-7|TRBD1|TRBV11-1
TGTGCCAGCAGCTCCCGGGACAGCTACTACGAGCAGTACTTC
CASSSRDSYYEQYF
>NA|TRBJ1-1|NA|TRBV2
TGTGCCAGCAGTGGGGACGGAGGTTTCATCACTGAAGCTTTCTTT
CASSGDGGFITEAFF
>NA|TRBJ2-3|NA|TRBV11-3
TGTGCCAGCAGCTTCACCGGGACTAGCACAGATACGCAGTATTTT
CASSFTGTSTDTQYF
>NA|TRBJ1-1|TRBD1|TRBV12-3/TRBV12-4
TGTGCCAGCAGTTCCTCCAGACAGGGTGGTACTGAAGCTTTCTTT
CASSSSRQGGTEAFF
>NA|TRBJ2-6|TRBD1|TRBV5-4
TGTGCCAGCAGCGGAACAGGGGGCAGTGGGGCCAACGTCCTGACTTTC
CASSGTGGSGANVLTF
>few|TRBJ1-4|NA|TRBV10-2
TGCGCCAGCAGTGACAGGAGGAGTGAAAAACTGTTTTTT
CASSDRRSEKLFF
>few|TRBJ2-3|NA|TRBV3-1
TGTGCCAGCAGCCAAGACACCGGGCGGGGTACGCAGTATTTT
CASSQDTGRGTQYF
>few|TRBJ2-1|NA|TRBV11-3
TGTGCCAGCAGCTTAGATCAGGGAGTGAGGGAGCAGTTCTTC
CASSLDQGVREQFF
>NA|TRBJ2-3|TRBD2|TRBV5-1
TGCGCCAGCAGCGTCGGGACTAGCGGAATACCTAGCACAGATACGCAGTATTTT
CASSVGTSGIPSTDTQYF
>many|TRBJ2-7|TRBD1|TRBV19
TGTGCCAGTAGTTCGGATACAGGGGCGTCCTACGAGCAGTACTTC
CASSSDTGASYEQYF
>NA|TRBJ2-7|NA|TRBV7-6
TGTGCCAGCAGCTTAGGGCAGAGCGGGGAGCAGTACTTC
CASSLGQSGEQYF
>NA|TRBJ1-2|NA|TRBV7-9
TGTGCCAGCAGCCTATTCCCTGACACGGATGGCTACACCTTC
CASSLFPDTDGYTF
>many|TRBJ1-6|NA|TRBV7-3
TGTGCCAGCACCTCTACGGGTCGGCATGCCTCCTTT
CASTSTGRHASF
>NA|TRBJ2-2|TRBD1|TRBV11-2
TGTGCCAGCAGCTTAGAGATCCAGGGGGCGCTTTCTGGGGAGCTGTTTTTT
CASSLEIQGALSGELFF
>NA|TRBJ2-3|NA|TRBV9
TGTGCCAGCAGCGTAGAGGTCCGCTCCGTAGCAGATACGCAGTATTTT
CASSVEVRSVADTQYF
>many|TRBJ2-7|NA|TRBV6-1
TGTGCCAGCAGTGCGGGACACGGGGGTGACGAGCAGTACTTC
CASSAGHGGDEQYF
>NA|TRBJ2-7|TRBD1|TRBV5-5
TGTGCCAGCTTTAGGAGGGACAGGGTATCGTACGAGCAGTACTTC
CASFRRDRVSYEQYF
>few|TRBJ1-1|NA|TRBV19
TGTGCCAGTAATCCAGGGTTGGCGAACACTGAAGCTTTCTTT
CASNPGLANTEAFF
>many|TRBJ2-3|NA|TRBV15
TGTGCCACCAGCTCAGGAAGAGGGGGTCTACCAGATACGCAGTATTTT
CATSSGRGGLPDTQYF
>NA|TRBJ2-5|NA|TRBV9
TGTGCCAGCAGCGTAGGAGGGGGGGGAGGGACCGAGACCCAGTACTTC
CASSVGGGGGTETQYF
>many|TRBJ2-3|NA|TRBV27
TGTGCCAGCAGTCGACCAGACTCATTAAGAGATACGCAGTATTTT
CASSRPDSLRDTQYF
>NA|TRBJ2-3|TRBD1|TRBV11-3
TGTGCCAGCAGCTTCACCCGGGACAGGGGGTCAGATATGCAGTATTTT
CASSFTRDRGSDMQYF
>few|TRBJ2-3|NA|TRBV25-1
TGTGCCAGCAGCAGGGTGACAGATACGCAGTATTTT
CASSRVTDTQYF
>NA|TRBJ2-1|NA|TRBV7-3
TGTGCCAGCAGCTTATCCGGGAGTACCTACAATGAGCAGTTCTTC
CASSLSGSTYNEQFF
>few|TRBJ2-7|TRBD2|TRBV5-5
TGTGCCAGCAGCCTGGGACTAGCGGGAGACTACGAGCAGTACTTC
CASSLGLAGDYEQYF
>NA|TRBJ1-1|NA|TRBV5-6
TGTGCCAGCAGCCCCCCGGGCGCAGGGGTGAACACTGAAGCTTTCTTT
CASSPPGAGVNTEAFF
>many|TRBJ2-2|NA|TRBV10-2
TGCGCCAGCAGTGAAGGCTCCGGGGAGCTGTTTTTT
CASSEGSGELFF
>few|TRBJ2-1|NA|TRBV7-9
TGTGCCAGCAGCTTCTTAGGGGGTGAGCAGTTCTTC
CASSFLGGEQFF
>many|TRBJ2-7|TRBD1|TRBV19
TGTGCCAGTAGTATCAACAGGGGGTCGTACGAGCAGTACTTC
CASSINRGSYEQYF
>many|TRBJ1-6|NA|TRBV12-3/TRBV12-4
TGTGCCAGTAGGCGGGGGGACTACTATAATTCACCCCTCCACTTT
CASRRGDYYNSPLHF
>NA|TRBJ1-6|NA|TRBV27
TGTGCCAGCAGTTTCGGACAAGTCGACTCACCCCTCCACTTT
CASSFGQVDSPLHF
>NA|TRBJ2-5|TRBD1|TRBV12-5
TGTGCTAGTGGTCTAGACAGGGGGGAGACCCAGTACTTC
CASGLDRGETQYF